This T cell receptor beta chain was sequenced during a study of blood T cells in healthy people across ages. Whole-study findings and limits: Long-lived donors carried more naive CD4+ cells and greater diversity than aged donors.

Total RNA extraction produced at least 5.5 micrograms (per sample) for the study. This clonotype showed up just a few times. The antigen is undetermined. Primers used in a second PCR of roughly 6 to 11 cycles were a sample-barcoded 5' primer and a J-beta primer mix. TCRdb used MiXCR to reprocess the 5' RACE reads, holding one entry per CDR3 protein. The sample shows 1,800,000 or so distinct CDR3 sequences, roughly two fifths of them seen only once. Trimming took 6 bases from V and 4 from J, leaving 12 bases between them. The length of the CDR3 is 13 residues. The germline CDR1 and CDR2 sequences are DFQATT and SNEGSKA (reference sequence).

The receptor was isolated from a human donor in good health. Material: blood. The rearrangement joins TRBV20-1 to TRBJ1-4; D is possibly TRBD1 (5 bases). In DNA form, the CDR3 reads TGCAGTGCAGGCAGGGCGAGTAATGAAAAACTGTTTTTT. This translates into CSAGRASNEKLFF.